These 8 T cell receptor beta chains were sequenced from one sample in a study of blood T cell repertoires in COVID-19. Some clones are missing from TCRdb's copy, which holds only in-frame ones; the method was immunoSEQ multiplex PCR. The sample has some 46,000 clones, about 87% seen once; the top ten hold about 16%. What was sequenced was peripheral blood. These receptors were obtained from a man between 60 and 75 years old with active COVID-19.

V is TRBV4-1 and J is TRBJ1-2; 10 nucleotides agree with TRBD1. Losses at the gene ends were 4 bases for V and 4 bases for J; bases not matched to a gene: 6. The germline CDR1 and CDR2 sequences are MGHRA and YSYEKL. The CDR3 covers 15 residues. CDR3 protein: CASSPRRTGGYGYTF. CDR3 in DNA: TGCGCCAGCAGCCCACGGCGGACAGGGGGCTATGGCTACACCTTC.

The rearrangement joins TRBV28 to TRBJ2-7, with D possibly TRBD1 on 6 matching bases. This CDR3 is 14 amino acids long. CDR1 and CDR2 from the germline V gene are MDHEN and SYDVKM. Between the trimmed V and J ends, which lost 6 bases and 2 bases, there was a span of 14 bases. CDR3 in amino acids: CASSHRAPTYEQYF. CDR3 in DNA: TGTGCCAGCAGCCACAGGGCGCCTACCTACGAGCAGTACTTC.

J is TRBJ2-6 and V is TRBV5-1; no reliable D call. Per germline, CDR1 SGHRS and CDR2 YFSETQ. This CDR3 has 14 amino acids. V was cut by 2 bases and J by 4 bases, with 7 bases left in between. CDR3 in amino acids: CASSFSTGANVLTF. CDR3 in DNA: TGCGCCAGCAGCTTTTCGACAGGGGCCAACGTCCTGACTTTC.

The chain couples TRBV19 to TRBJ1-1; 9 bases match TRBD1. The CDR3 sequence is 13 residues long. Trimming took 6 bases from V and 5 from J; bases not matched to a gene: 4. The germline V gene encodes CDR1 LNHDA and CDR2 SQIVND (reference sequence). Written as DNA, the CDR3 is TGTGCCAGTAGGCGACAGGGGGAAACTGAAGCTTTCTTT. Translating gives CASRRQGETEAFF.

This chain links TRBV21-1 with TRBJ1-6; the table's D call, TRBD1, was not checked against the DNA. TRBV21-1 is annotated as a pseudogene. The CDR3 loop spans 18 amino acids. The CDR3 reads CANQTCRQGQAPASPLHF. The CDR3 region has the DNA TGTGCCAACCAAACCTGTAGGCAGGGCCAAGCACCGGCTTCACCCCTCCACTTT.

The chain links TRBV20-1 to TRBJ2-7; 12 bases fit TRBD2. V trimming: 3 bases; J trimming: 8 bases; junction bases outside the gene matches: 14. This CDR3 has 16 residues. The germline V gene has CDR1 DFQATT and CDR2 SNEGSKA (reference sequence). The CDR3 DNA reads as TGCAGTGCTAGTCCAACTCTAGCGGGAGGGCCACTTAAGCAGTACTTC. Encoded protein: CSASPTLAGGPLKQYF.

V usage is TRBV6-5 and J usage is TRBJ2-1; a possible D gene is TRBD2 (6 bases). Germline CDR1 reads MNHEY; CDR2 reads SVGAGI. CDR3 length: 15 residues. The ends were cut back, 2 bases at V and 9 bases at J, with 17 bases in the middle. CDR3 amino acids: CASSYLPVGGVEQFF. The CDR3 region has the DNA TGTGCCAGCAGTTACCTCCCGGTGGGGGGAGTTGAGCAGTTCTTC.

The CDR3 DNA reads TGCGCCAGCAGCCAAGATGGGCAGGGGGTTGAAAAACTGTTTTTT. The encoded protein is CASSQDGQGVEKLFF. The chain has TRBV4-3 and TRBJ1-4; TRBD1 matches 7 bases. The CDR3 totals 15 residues. Germline lookup yields CDR1 LGHNA and CDR2 YSLEER. With 0 bases clipped from V and 7 bases from J, the junction kept 5 bases outside the gene matches.